A selection of T cell receptor beta chains follows, all from one sample in a study of T cell repertoires in cytomegalovirus infection. MiXCR was run by TCRdb on the reads, yielding one entry per CDR3 protein. The sample contains about 490,000 distinct CDR3 sequences, approximately 11% of which appear only once. The sample taken for sequencing was PBMCs. The receptors shown here come from a human donor in good health (CMV status not recorded). Some clones in this sample may be carry-over from other donors' samples. Each CDR3 is given with its conserved first and last residue. D genes are given only for firm matches. Clone size is stated in some rows and not others, as once, few, many or a class when expanded.

clone_size j_call d_call v_call cdr3_nt cdr3_aa
many TRBJ1-2 - TRBV2 TGTGCCAGGCTCAGGGGCCCTAACTATGGCTACACCTTC CARLRGPNYGYTF
many TRBJ2-7 - TRBV12-3/TRBV12-4 TGTGCCAGCAGTTCGACCTCCACCTCCGGGACACACCCCTACGAGCAGTACTTC CASSSTSTSGTHPYEQYF
few TRBJ2-5 TRBD1 TRBV10-3 TGTGCCATGAGTGAGGGACAGCAAGAGACCCAGTACTTC CAMSEGQQETQYF
many TRBJ2-2 - TRBV5-1 TGCGCCAGCAGCCCCGGGGATCGCACCGGGGAGCTGTTTTTT CASSPGDRTGELFF
few TRBJ1-1 - TRBV3-1 TGTGCCAGCAGCCAAGGTTCGGGGGAACCAGCTTTCTTT CASSQGSGEPAFF
few TRBJ2-1 - TRBV5-5 TGTGCCAGCAGCTTGGTGTCGGGTGGGGGGTTGTCCTACAATGAGCAGTTCTTC CASSLVSGGGLSYNEQFF
- TRBJ2-3 TRBD2 TRBV20-1 TGCAGTGCTAGAGATTTTGCGGGAGCTAGCACAGATACGCAGTATTTT CSARDFAGASTDTQYF
many TRBJ2-3 TRBD1 TRBV7-9 TGTGCCAGCAGCTGGCCGGGACAGGGGTCCGATACGCAGTATTTT CASSWPGQGSDTQYF
many TRBJ2-2 TRBD1 TRBV19 TGTGCCAGTAGCATGCAGGGACAGGGGATAAGGGAGCTGTTTTTT CASSMQGQGIRELFF
few TRBJ2-7 - TRBV18 TGTGCCAGCTCACCACCACGAAGGGCCGAGCAGTACTTC CASSPPRRAEQYF
- TRBJ1-3 - TRBV20-1 TGCAGTGCTGGAAGTCCGTACTCCGAAGTTGGAAACACCATATATTTT CSAGSPYSEVGNTIYF
- TRBJ2-1 TRBD1 TRBV9 TGTGCCAGCAGCGTCCCAGCCGGGACAGGGAACAAAGAGCAGTTCTTC CASSVPAGTGNKEQFF
- TRBJ2-5 TRBD1 TRBV28 TGTGCCAGCAGTCCCACAGGGGGCGGGGAAGAGACCCAGTACTTC CASSPTGGGEETQYF
many TRBJ2-3 - TRBV7-9 TGTGCCAGCAGCCCAATGGTCGGGGGCAAAAGCACAGATACGCAGTATTTT CASSPMVGGKSTDTQYF
- TRBJ1-1 - TRBV18 TGTGCCAGCTCGGGCTATTCGGCCGGGAACACTGAAGCTTTCTTT CASSGYSAGNTEAFF
many TRBJ2-3 - TRBV2 TGTGCCAGCAGTTCGGGGAGAGATACGCAGTATTTT CASSSGRDTQYF
many TRBJ1-2 TRBD1 TRBV5-4 TGTGCCAGCAGCTTGGGAGGCAGGGGGCGGGTAAATGGCTACACCTTC CASSLGGRGRVNGYTF
- TRBJ1-1 TRBD1 TRBV18 TGTGCCAGCTCACTTGGGACAGGGGGTCTCGCCACTGAAGCTTTCTTT CASSLGTGGLATEAFF
many TRBJ2-5 TRBD2 TRBV20-1 TGCAGTGCTAGAGTGGTCCCGCCTAGCGGGAGGTTCGCCACTCTAGAGACCCAGTACTTC CSARVVPPSGRFATLETQYF
many TRBJ2-7 - TRBV6-5 TGTGCCAGCAGTTTTGGTCCAGGGAACACCTACGAGCAGTACTTC CASSFGPGNTYEQYF
few TRBJ2-1 - TRBV5-1 TGCGCCAGCAGCTTCACCACAGGCGCGAATGAGCAGTTCTTC CASSFTTGANEQFF
- TRBJ2-7 - TRBV3-1 TGTGCCAGCAGCCGGGGACTCCCGGGACACGGCTACGAGCAGTACTTC CASSRGLPGHGYEQYF
many TRBJ2-7 TRBD1 TRBV7-3 TGTGCCAGCAGCTTCACAGGGGGGTCCTACGAGCAGTACTTC CASSFTGGSYEQYF
- TRBJ2-1 - TRBV29-1 TGCAGCGTTCTGGGAAGGCTAGTGGTTGAGCAGTTCTTC CSVLGRLVVEQFF
few TRBJ1-2 - TRBV24-1 TGTGCCACCAGTGATTTACCAGGTCATGGCTACACCTTC CATSDLPGHGYTF